This T cell receptor (beta chain) was recorded in a study of CD8+CD57+ T cells in acquired aplastic anemia. In this sample, this clonotype turned up many times. Patients who underwent sequencing had shown CD8+CD57+ cell expansion by flow cytometry. The CDR3 totals 13 residues. The V end was cut by 2 bases, the J end by 6 bases, with 10 bases between. Germline lookup yields CDR1 SGHDN and CDR2 FVKESK. Genomic DNA was employed as the template in profiling TCR beta VDJ and CDR3. TCRdb used MiXCR to reprocess the reads, holding one entry per CDR3 protein. The table has around 430,000 distinct CDR3 sequences, approximately 33% seen once.

J is TRBJ1-1 and V is TRBV14, with D possibly TRBD1 on 6 matching bases. The source of this sequence is a human donor with aplastic anemia. The specimen sequenced was sorted CD4+, CD8+, or CD8+CD57+ T cells (not recorded which) from PBMCs. CDR3 nucleotides: TGTGCCAGCAGCCAAACTAGGACAGCTGAAGCTTTCTTT. Translation gives CASSQTRTAEAFF.